This TCR beta chain originates from a study of blood T cell repertoires in COVID-19. At the level of the study: Sources were T cells, B-cell-depleted T cells, or PBMCs; the material itself was cDNA or gDNA.

Germline loops: CDR1 LNHNV, CDR2 YYDKDF (reference sequence). This CDR3 is 17 amino acids long. V lost 5 bases, J lost 4 bases, and 10 bases stayed unmatched. Method: immunoSEQ multiplex PCR; TCRdb's copy keeps in-frame clones and lacks some. This sample yields 150,000 to 200,000 clones, of which around 93% are seen a single time; about 4.6% belongs to the top ten. Sequencing was done on a sample of peripheral blood. The clonotype comes from a young man with COVID-19, enrolled during active disease. The chain is built from TRBV15 and TRBJ1-5, with 11 bases identical to TRBD1. The CDR3: CATSAHSGTGGNQPQHF. The CDR3 bases are TGTGCCACCAGCGCCCACTCTGGGACAGGGGGAAATCAGCCCCAGCATTTT. The variable domain in full, with the rest retrieved from reference TRBV15 and TRBJ1-5, is DAMVIQNPRYQVTQFGKPVTLSCSQTLNHNVMYWYQQKSSQAPKLLFHYYDKDFNNEADTPDNFQSRRPNTSFCFLDIRSPGLGDTAMYLCATSAHSGTGGNQPQHFGDGTRLSIL.